This T cell receptor beta chain was identified in a study of blood T cell repertoires in COVID-19 (TCRdb year 2020). Describing the broader study: Samples from collaborators originated in the United States, Italy and Spain and spanned both the acute and convalescent phases of COVID-19. The prospective study material was composed of cDNA or gDNA derived from T cells, B-cell-depleted T cells, or PBMCs. Deeply sampled blood TCRbeta repertoires from subjects exposed to, actively infected with, or recovered from COVID-19 were included in the dataset. A freely available public database, intended as a resource for researchers studying the immune response to SARS-CoV-2, is where the repertoires were released. The samples were drawn from the first 160 participants of the ongoing ImmuneRACE study and from 950 to 1,500 subjects provided by 6 global collaborators. The sample metadata nearly always contained a de-identified subject ID, COVID-19 status, age in years and sex. Where available, HLA class I and class II types were taken from metadata supplied by the sample provider and were not determined by assay-based typing.

To note about this clone: Its recognized antigen is unknown. The sample holds no much larger clone one base away, and base qualities are not on file.

The immunoSEQ Assay, a bias-controlled multiplex PCR, was used to amplify TCRbeta CDR3 regions from genomic DNA. The published analysis was carried out like this. The number of nucleated cells in each sample was estimated by amplification of reference gene primers within the assay. Sequence reads were collapsed and filtered to measure the absolute abundance of every unique TCRbeta CDR3 rearrangement. For each sample, productive Simpson clonality was calculated as the square root of Simpson's diversity index across productive rearrangements. Imported from immuneACCESS, the table was reduced by TCRdb to in-frame sequences with V and J called. These copies leave out some clones; in studies compared against another copy, an unresolved V gene accounts for under half, and the cause of the remainder is not known. For V, J and clone size, that table is used; D and trimming come from the DNA. This sample has about 60,000 clones in its table, and 88% of those were observed once. Jointly, the top ten make up about 5% of the sample.

Collaborating institutions collected whole blood in K2EDTA tubes following their own protocols. For TCRbeta analysis, collaborators shipped samples as frozen whole blood, isolated PBMCs, or DNA extracted from either of those sample types. General findings and caveats noted by the study authors: The amount of clinical and demographic metadata varied by source and participant and was provided uncurated.

The sequencing input was peripheral blood. This TCR came from a human donor in a cohort sampled during active COVID-19.

The DNA is as follows: TGTGCCAGCAGCACAAGACTAGCGGGGGGGCGAGAGACCCAGTACTTC. Translated, this gives CASSTRLAGGRETQYF. This receptor chain uses TRBV7-6 and TRBJ2-5, with 14 bases in between that match TRBD2. Measured from the cysteine to the phenylalanine, the CDR3 is 16 residues long. Just CDR3 DNA is preserved here, 48 bases in frame from base 1. V is trimmed back by 5 bases and J by 4 bases, and the junction contains 6 bases that no gene match accounts for. Taken from the germline V gene, the CDR1 and CDR2 loops are SGHVS and FNYEAQ.